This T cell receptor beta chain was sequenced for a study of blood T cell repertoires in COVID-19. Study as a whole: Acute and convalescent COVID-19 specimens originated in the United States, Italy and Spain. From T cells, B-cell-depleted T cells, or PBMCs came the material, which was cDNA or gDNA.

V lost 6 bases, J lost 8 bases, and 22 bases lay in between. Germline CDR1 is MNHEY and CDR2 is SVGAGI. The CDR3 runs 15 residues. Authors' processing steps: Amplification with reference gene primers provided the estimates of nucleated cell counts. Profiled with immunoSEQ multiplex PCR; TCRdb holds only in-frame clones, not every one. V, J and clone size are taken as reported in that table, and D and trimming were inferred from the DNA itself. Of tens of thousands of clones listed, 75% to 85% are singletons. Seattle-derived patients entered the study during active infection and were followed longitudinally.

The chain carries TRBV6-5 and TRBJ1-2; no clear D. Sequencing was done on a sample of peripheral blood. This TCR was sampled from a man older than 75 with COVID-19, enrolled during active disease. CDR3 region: CASSSLRLSGGGYTF. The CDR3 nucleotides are TGTGCCAGCAGCTCCTTGAGACTGTCGGGTGGCGGCTACACCTTC.